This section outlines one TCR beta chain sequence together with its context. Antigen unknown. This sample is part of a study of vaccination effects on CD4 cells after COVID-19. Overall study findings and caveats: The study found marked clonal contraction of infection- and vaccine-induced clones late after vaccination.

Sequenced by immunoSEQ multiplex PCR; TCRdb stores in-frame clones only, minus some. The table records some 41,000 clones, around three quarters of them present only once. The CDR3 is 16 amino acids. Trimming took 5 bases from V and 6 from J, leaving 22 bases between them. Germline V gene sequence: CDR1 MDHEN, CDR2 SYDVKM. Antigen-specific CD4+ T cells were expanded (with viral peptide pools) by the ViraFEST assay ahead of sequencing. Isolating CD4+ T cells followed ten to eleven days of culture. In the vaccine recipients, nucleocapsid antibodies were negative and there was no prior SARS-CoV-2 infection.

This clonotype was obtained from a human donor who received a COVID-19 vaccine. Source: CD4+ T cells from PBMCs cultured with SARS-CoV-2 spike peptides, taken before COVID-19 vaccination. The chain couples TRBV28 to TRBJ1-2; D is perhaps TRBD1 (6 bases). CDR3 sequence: CASSPLSRGARDGYTF. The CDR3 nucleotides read TGTGCCAGCAGTCCCCTTTCGAGGGGGGCGAGGGATGGCTACACCTTC.